The 8 T cell receptor beta chains below were found in one sample sequenced in a study of shared clonotypes between healthy human individuals (dated by TCRdb to 2018 to 2021). Receptor amplification or capture employed the immunoSEQ multiplex PCR assay. In its TCRdb copy, this immuneACCESS table keeps in-frame sequences only and misses some clones. Where compared with another copy, unresolved V genes explain less than half of these, and the others have no known cause. This sample lists roughly 700,000 clones; about nine tenths were detected once. Jointly, the top ten make up roughly 36% of the sample. Sequencing was carried out using memory CD8+ T cells from PBMCs. The cell subset or site label for this specimen denotes: CD45RO+ cells pooled with CCR7-negative TemRA cells. These receptors came from a man younger than 30 in good health. Some clones in this sample may be carry-over from other donors' samples.

CDR3 protein: CASSFAPQGVYEQYF. DNA for the CDR3: TGCGCCAGCAGCTTCGCACCGCAGGGTGTCTACGAGCAGTACTTC. The chain carries TRBV5-1 and TRBJ2-7; TRBD1 might be the D (5 bases). CDR1 and CDR2 (germline): SGHRS, YFSETQ. This CDR3 comprises 15 residues. Trimming cost V 2 bases and J 3 bases, with 15 bases left between them.

The chain recombines TRBV29-1 with TRBJ2-1, with 8 bases that match TRBD2. The CDR3 has 15 residues. With V trimmed by 4 bases and J by 8 bases, 13 bases remained unmatched. Germline V gene sequence: CDR1 SQVTM, CDR2 ANQGSEA. DNA of the CDR3: TGCAGCGTTGTAATCCCCGGGAGGGCTGGCCATGAGCAGTTCTTC. It translates to CSVVIPGRAGHEQFF.

The chain employs TRBV7-9 and TRBJ2-5; 9 bases fit TRBD2. The germline V gene has CDR1 SEHNR and CDR2 FQNEAQ (reference sequence). There are 15 residues in the CDR3. V lost 5 bases and J lost 5; bases outside the gene matches: 9. The chain's CDR3 is CASSESGLARETQYF. The CDR3 DNA follows: TGTGCCAGCAGCGAAAGCGGACTAGCGCGGGAGACCCAGTACTTC. Full variable domain (missing parts from reference TRBV7-9 and TRBJ2-5): DTGVSQNPRHKITKRGQNVTFRCDPISEHNRLYWYRQTLGQGPEFLTYFQNEAQLEKSRLLSDRFSAERPKGSFSTLEIQRTEQGDSAMYLCASSESGLARETQYFGPGTRLLVL.

The chain combines TRBV9 with TRBJ1-5, with D maybe TRBD1 (5 bases). Germline loops: CDR1 SGDLS, CDR2 YYNGEE. This CDR3 spans 15 amino acids. Trimming shortened V by 3 bases and J by 7 bases, and 17 bases separated the two germline ends. The CDR3 spells CASSAGGDPRQPQHF. CDR3 DNA: TGTGCCAGCAGCGCCGGGGGGGACCCTCGGCAGCCCCAGCATTTT.

The chain combines TRBV7-2 with TRBJ2-7; D is uncertain. The CDR3 extends over 12 amino acids. Trimming pared 4 bases from V and 2 bases from J, leaving 6 bases between. CDR1 SGHTA and CDR2 FQGNSA come from the germline V gene. The chain's CDR3 is CASSSPTYEQYF. The DNA of the CDR3 is TGTGCCAGCAGCTCCCCCACCTACGAGCAGTACTTC.

The genes are TRBV5-1 and TRBJ1-2, with D possibly matching TRBD1 (6 bases). V lost 0 bases, J lost 3 bases, and 12 bases lay in between. CDR1 and CDR2 (germline): SGHRS, YFSETQ. The CDR3 runs to 15 residues. The CDR3 reads CASSLDGGAHYGYTF. The DNA for the CDR3 is TGCGCCAGCAGCTTGGATGGGGGCGCCCACTATGGCTACACCTTC. Supplemented by reference TRBV5-1 and TRBJ1-2, the full variable domain reads KAGVTQTPRYLIKTRGQQVTLSCSPISGHRSVSWYQQTPGQGLQFLFEYFSETQRNKGNFPGRFSGRQFSNSRSEMNVSTLELGDSALYLCASSLDGGAHYGYTFGSGTRLTVV.

The rearrangement links TRBV28 to TRBJ1-5; the D is unclear. Germline CDR1 reads MDHEN; CDR2 reads SYDVKM. The CDR3 is made up of 15 amino acids. V lost 7 bases to trimming and J lost 0 bases, with 13 bases between them. CDR3 loop: CASTPTGDSNQPQHF. CDR3 nucleotide sequence: TGTGCCAGCACCCCGACCGGAGATAGCAATCAGCCCCAGCATTTT.

The chain employs TRBV28 and TRBJ1-1, with no clear D. CDR1 is MDHEN, CDR2 SYDVKM, per germline. The CDR3 consists of 14 residues. V lost 5 bases and J 1 base, leaving 11 bases between the germline ends. CDR3 nucleotides: TGTGCCAGCAGTCGGCTAGGGTCGAACACTGAAGCTTTCTTT. It yields the protein CASSRLGSNTEAFF. The full variable domain, with the rest looked up from reference TRBV28 and TRBJ1-1, is DVKVTQSSRYLVKRTGEKVFLECVQDMDHENMFWYRQDPGLGLRLIYFSYDVKMKEKGDIPEGYSVSREKKERFSLILESASTNQTSMYLCASSRLGSNTEAFFGQGTRLTVV.